This passage covers 27 T cell receptor beta chains from one sample sequenced in a study of beta chain features in type 1 diabetes. The study reverse transcribed the entire isolated RNA, so it sequenced expressed TCRB transcripts. Only in-frame clones appear in the TCRdb table, and some are missing; sequencing was by immunoSEQ multiplex PCR. Of just over 450,000 clones in the sample, about 29% were seen once. The material sequenced was naive CD4+ T cells from blood. The receptors were gathered from a man between 18 and 35 years old in good health.

J is TRBJ2-5 and V is TRBV7-6; 9 nucleotides agree with TRBD1. J lost 5 bases, V lost 5 bases, and 6 bases had no gene match. CDR1 and CDR2 from the germline V gene are SGHVS and FNYEAQ. This CDR3 is built from 14 residues. The chain's CDR3 is CASSASDRGETQYF. CDR3 coding DNA: TGTGCCAGCAGCGCAAGCGACAGGGGGGAGACCCAGTACTTC. Combining the CDR3 with reference TRBV7-6 and TRBJ2-5 gives the whole variable domain GAGVSQSPRYKVTKRGQDVALRCDPISGHVSLYWYRQALGQGPEFLTYFNYEAQQDKSGLPNDRFSAERPEGSISTLTIQRTEQRDSAMYRCASSASDRGETQYFGPGTRLLVL.

This clone was counted a few times. This chain uses TRBV29-1 with TRBJ2-3; D is unclear. CDR1 and CDR2 from the germline V gene are SQVTM and ANQGSEA. Trimming removed 7 bases from V and 2 bases from J, with 10 bases in between. CDR3 length: 12 residues. In DNA form, the CDR3 reads TGCAGCGCCGGTCGACCCACAGATACGCAGTATTTT. Translating gives CSAGRPTDTQYF.

The chain joins TRBV7-2 to TRBJ2-1, with D unclear. V lost 3 bases to trimming and J lost 2 bases, with 17 bases between them. The V gene's germline CDR1 is SGHTA and CDR2 FQGNSA. The CDR3 contains 17 residues. In DNA, the CDR3 is TGTGCCAGCAGCTTCGGCGGCTGGACCCGGACCTACAATGAGCAGTTCTTC. This sequence encodes CASSFGGWTRTYNEQFF.

The chain joins TRBV28 to TRBJ2-5; 12 bases fit TRBD2. This CDR3 has 18 amino acids. Germline V gene sequence: CDR1 MDHEN, CDR2 SYDVKM. Losses at the gene ends were 6 bases for V and 4 bases for J; bases not matched to a gene: 15. As DNA, the CDR3 is TGTGCCAGCAGGGCTAGCGGGAGGGCCCGAGTCCCTCTAGAGACCCAGTACTTC. It codes for CASRASGRARVPLETQYF.

CDR3 protein: CASSQDRRYGYTF. The CDR3, as DNA: TGCGCCAGCAGCCAAGACAGACGCTATGGCTACACCTTC. The chain combines TRBV4-1 with TRBJ1-2; no clear D. The CDR3 consists of 13 residues. Looked up from germline, CDR1 is MGHRA and CDR2 is YSYEKL. V lost 0 bases, J lost 4 bases, and 6 bases lay in between.

The V gene is TRBV7-2, the J gene TRBJ2-3; 8 bases map to TRBD2. The CDR3 is made up of 16 amino acids. With 6 bases clipped from V and 4 bases from J, the junction kept 12 bases outside the gene matches. Germline loops: CDR1 SGHTA, CDR2 FQGNSA. CDR3 protein: CASSLYGRALADTQYF. CDR3 bases: TGTGCCAGCAGTCTATACGGGAGGGCCTTAGCAGATACGCAGTATTTT.

This clone has just a few counts. CDR3 sequence reads: CASSYVRAGETQYF. CDR3 DNA: TGTGCCAGCAGCTACGTTCGGGCGGGAGAGACCCAGTACTTC. The chain couples TRBV5-4 to TRBJ2-5; tentative D call: TRBD2 (5 bases). Germline V gives CDR1 SGHNT, CDR2 YYREEE (reference sequence). The CDR3 totals 14 residues. V was trimmed by 3 bases and J by 4 bases, leaving 13 bases between them.

The chain is built from TRBV7-3 and TRBJ2-3; D not resolved. Looked up from germline, CDR1 is SGHTA and CDR2 is FQGTGA. The CDR3 loop spans 12 amino acids. The V gene lost 2 bases and the J gene lost 4 bases, with 4 bases spanning the gap. This CDR3 reads CASSLVADTQYF. The DNA of the CDR3 is TGTGCCAGCAGCTTAGTCGCAGATACGCAGTATTTT.

The chain links TRBV11-2 to TRBJ2-1, with 8 bases that match TRBD2. The CDR3 contains 17 residues. With 1 base clipped from V and 2 bases from J, the junction kept 7 bases outside the gene matches. In germline, CDR1 is SGHAT, CDR2 FQNNGV. The CDR3 DNA is TGTGCCAGCAGCTTAGGGTCCCGCGGGAGGCCCTACAATGAGCAGTTCTTC. It specifies CASSLGSRGRPYNEQFF.

The chain couples TRBV29-1 to TRBJ1-2, with 10 bases identical to TRBD1. The CDR3 extends over 15 amino acids. Germline loops: CDR1 SQVTM, CDR2 ANQGSEA. Losses at the gene ends were 4 bases for V and 8 bases for J; bases not matched to a gene: 13. CDR3 in DNA: TGCAGCGTTGTCGGGACAGGGGTGCGGTCAGACGGCTACACCTTC. Protein sequence: CSVVGTGVRSDGYTF.

A few counts support this clone. Here the CDR3 DNA reads TGTGCCAGCTCACCACGGGGGCTAGCGGGAGGAGCCTACGAGCAGTACTTC. Amino acid sequence: CASSPRGLAGGAYEQYF. The V call is TRBV18, the J call TRBJ2-7, with 11 positions matching TRBD2. Germline CDR1 KGHSH, CDR2 LQKENI. The trim removed 1 base at V and 2 bases at J, leaving 7 bases unmatched. This CDR3 region has 17 residues.

This rearrangement joins TRBV5-4 to TRBJ1-2, with a weak D call TRBD1 (5 bases). CDR3 size: 15 residues. The germline V and J ends were trimmed by 4 bases and 5 bases, with 18 bases remaining between them. CDR1 SGHNT and CDR2 YYREEE come from the germline V gene (reference sequence). This chain's CDR3 is CASSGTAGYPYGYTF. CDR3 nucleotide sequence: TGTGCCAGCAGCGGGACCGCCGGTTACCCGTATGGCTACACCTTC.

V is TRBV28 and J is TRBJ2-2; D remains unclear. CDR1 is MDHEN, CDR2 SYDVKM, per germline. This CDR3 has 15 residues. Trimming took 4 bases from V and 3 from J, leaving 12 bases between them. The CDR3 loop is CASSYPRVHTGELFF. DNA of the CDR3: TGTGCCAGCAGTTACCCCCGGGTGCACACCGGGGAGCTGTTTTTT.

The chain couples TRBV7-9 to TRBJ2-5; 9 bases agree with TRBD2. The CDR3 loop spans 13 amino acids. Germline CDR1 is SEHNR and CDR2 is FQNEAQ (reference sequence). Trimming cost V 6 bases and J 5 bases; bases outside gene matches: 4. Here the CDR3 reads CASRSTSGETQYF. In nucleotides, the CDR3 is TGTGCCAGCAGGTCTACTAGCGGGGAGACCCAGTACTTC.

The V call is TRBV30, the J call TRBJ2-7; 7 bases map to TRBD1. The CDR3 covers 16 residues. Germline V gene sequence: CDR1 GTSNPN, CDR2 SVGIG (reference sequence). Losses at the gene ends were 1 base for V and 1 base for J; bases not matched to a gene: 10. This chain's CDR3 is CAWSGVIGTVSYEQYF. The CDR3 region has the DNA TGTGCCTGGAGTGGTGTCATCGGGACAGTTTCCTACGAGCAGTACTTC.

V gene TRBV7-3 combines with J gene TRBJ2-1, with TRBD1 matching over 7 bases. V was pared by 3 bases and J by 7 bases, with 0 bases of the junction left unmatched. The CDR3 length is 12 residues. Germline CDR1 and CDR2: SGHTA and FQGTGA. As DNA, the CDR3 is TGTGCCAGCAGCTTGACAGGGAATGAGCAGTTCTTC. This codes for CASSLTGNEQFF.

The chain joins TRBV10-3 to TRBJ2-7; D gene uncertain. The length of the CDR3 is 12 residues. Trimming cost V 2 bases and J 4 bases, with 6 bases left between them. Germline V gene sequence: CDR1 ENHRY, CDR2 SYGVKD. The chain's CDR3 is CAISEPTYEQYF. CDR3 DNA: TGTGCCATCAGTGAGCCCACTTACGAGCAGTACTTC.

This clone was seen a handful of times. The V and J genes are TRBV5-6 and TRBJ2-5, with 8 bases aligning to TRBD1. The V gene end was trimmed by 4 bases and the J gene end by 5 bases; junction bases not matched to a gene: 10. Germline lookup yields CDR1 SGHDT and CDR2 YYEEEE. The length of the CDR3 is 15 residues. The CDR3 loop reads CASSPGQGARETQYF. The CDR3 DNA reads as TGTGCCAGCAGCCCGGGTCAGGGGGCGAGGGAGACCCAGTACTTC.

This clone occurred a few times. The rearrangement links TRBV2 to TRBJ2-2; D uncertain. The CDR3 contains 12 residues. Per the germline V gene, CDR1 is SNHLY and CDR2 is FYNNEI. The ends were cut back, 8 bases at V and 2 bases at J, with 6 bases in the middle. The CDR3 nucleotides read TGTGCCAGCGGGGAAAACACCGGGGAGCTGTTTTTT. This translates into CASGENTGELFF.

The chain recombines TRBV10-3 with TRBJ2-3; TRBD1 might be the D (6 bases). The CDR3 covers 14 residues. Germline CDR1 ENHRY, CDR2 SYGVKD. The germline V and J ends were trimmed by 6 bases and 2 bases, with 12 bases remaining between them. The CDR3 DNA reads TGTGCCATCAGCAGGTTGGGGGCCACAGATACGCAGTATTTT. It specifies CAISRLGATDTQYF.

This sequence joins TRBV25-1 and TRBJ2-3; 7 bases are a match to TRBD1. V lost 4 bases to trimming and J lost 9 bases; unmatched junction nucleotides: 4. Germline CDR1 reads MGHDK; CDR2 reads SYGVNS. The CDR3 is 12 residues long. CDR3 coding DNA: TGTGCCAGCAGTGGACAGGGTGGCACGCAGTATTTT. Translating gives CASSGQGGTQYF.

This clone appeared a few times. In DNA, the CDR3 is TGTGCCTGGAGTTCGATGGGATTCACTGAAGCTTTCTTT. Its protein is CAWSSMGFTEAFF. V is TRBV30 and J is TRBJ1-1; D gene ambiguous. Germline assignment: CDR1 GTSNPN and CDR2 SVGIG (reference sequence). The germline V and J ends were trimmed by 2 bases and 4 bases, with 11 bases remaining between them. This CDR3 has 13 amino acids.

J is TRBJ2-1 and V is TRBV5-4; TRBD2 is a possible D gene (6 bases). The CDR3 loop spans 14 amino acids. The germline gives CDR1 SGHNT, CDR2 YYREEE (reference sequence). V was trimmed by 5 bases and J by 7 bases, leaving 16 bases between them. CDR3 coding DNA: TGTGCCAGCAGGCAGGACTATTGGGGGAATGAGCAGTTCTTC. Amino acids: CASRQDYWGNEQFF.

The J gene is TRBJ2-5, the V gene TRBV6-1; 8 bases agree with TRBD1. This CDR3 is built from 14 residues. Germline lookup yields CDR1 MNHNS and CDR2 SASEGT. Trimming at V came to 5 bases and at J to 2 bases, leaving 4 bases not matched to a gene. CDR3: CASSSRTGQETQYF. The CDR3 DNA reads as TGTGCCAGCAGTTCCCGGACAGGGCAAGAGACCCAGTACTTC.

The rearrangement joins TRBV5-1 to TRBJ2-1, with D perhaps matching TRBD2 (6 bases). CDR1 is SGHRS, CDR2 YFSETQ, per germline. V lost 1 base and J 6 bases, leaving 14 bases between the germline ends. This CDR3 is built from 15 residues. Here the CDR3 reads CASSLLQGGGNEQFF. The CDR3 region has the DNA TGCGCCAGCAGCTTGCTGCAGGGAGGCGGCAATGAGCAGTTCTTC.

V and J are TRBV30 and TRBJ2-1; 10 bases are a match to TRBD2. Trimming removed 1 base from V and 7 bases from J; junction bases left unmatched: 1. In germline, CDR1 is GTSNPN, CDR2 SVGIG (reference sequence). The CDR3 loop spans 13 amino acids. The CDR3, as DNA: TGTGCCTGGAGTGAACTAGCGGGGAATGAGCAGTTCTTC. It translates to CAWSELAGNEQFF.

The V call is TRBV30, the J call TRBJ1-2; D is ambiguous. The germline V gene has CDR1 GTSNPN and CDR2 SVGIG (reference sequence). Trimming cost V 4 bases and J 7 bases, with 16 bases left between them. The CDR3 sequence is 13 residues long. CDR3 sequence: CAWTLWWVSGYTF. In DNA, the CDR3 is TGTGCCTGGACCTTGTGGTGGGTGTCTGGCTACACCTTC.